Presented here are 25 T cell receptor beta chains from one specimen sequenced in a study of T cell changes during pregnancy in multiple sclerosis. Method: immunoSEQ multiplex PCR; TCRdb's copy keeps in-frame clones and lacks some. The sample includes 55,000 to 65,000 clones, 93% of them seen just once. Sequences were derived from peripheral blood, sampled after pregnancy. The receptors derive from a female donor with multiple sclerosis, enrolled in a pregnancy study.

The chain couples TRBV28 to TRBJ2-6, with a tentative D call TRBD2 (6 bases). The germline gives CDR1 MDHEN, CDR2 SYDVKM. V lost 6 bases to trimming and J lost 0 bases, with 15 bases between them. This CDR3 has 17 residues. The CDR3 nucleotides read TGTGCCAGCAGCTCACCCGGGGGAGACTCTGGGGCCAACGTCCTGACTTTC. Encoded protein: CASSSPGGDSGANVLTF.

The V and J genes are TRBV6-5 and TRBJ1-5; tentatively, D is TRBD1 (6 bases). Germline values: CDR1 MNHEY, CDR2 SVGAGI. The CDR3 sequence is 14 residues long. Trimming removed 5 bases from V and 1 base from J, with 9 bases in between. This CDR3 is CASSPDRSNQPQHF. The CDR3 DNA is TGTGCCAGCAGTCCAGACAGGAGCAATCAGCCCCAGCATTTT.

The CDR3 region has the DNA TGTGCCAGTAATGGGGCACCAAACTACAATGAGCAGTTCTTC. It specifies CASNGAPNYNEQFF. J is TRBJ2-1 and V is TRBV19; TRBD1 might be the D (5 bases). The CDR3 runs to 14 residues. Germline CDR1 reads LNHDA; CDR2 reads SQIVND (reference sequence). Trimming shortened V by 7 bases and J by 3 bases, and 13 bases separated the two germline ends.

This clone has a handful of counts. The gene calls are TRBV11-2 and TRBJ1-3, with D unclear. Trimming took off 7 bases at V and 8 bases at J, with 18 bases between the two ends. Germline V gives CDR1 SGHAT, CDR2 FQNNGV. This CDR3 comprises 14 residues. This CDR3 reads CASTPFRVPDTIYF. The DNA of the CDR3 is TGTGCCAGCACCCCCTTTCGGGTCCCGGACACCATATATTTT.

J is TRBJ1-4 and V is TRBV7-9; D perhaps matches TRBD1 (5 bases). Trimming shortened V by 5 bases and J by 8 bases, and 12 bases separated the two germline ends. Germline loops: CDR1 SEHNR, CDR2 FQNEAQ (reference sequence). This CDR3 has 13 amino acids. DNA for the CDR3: TGTGCCAGCAGCCGAGCGGGGGGGGAAAAACTGTTTTTT. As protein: CASSRAGGEKLFF.

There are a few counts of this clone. In nucleotides, the CDR3 is TGTGCCAGCATCGCGCCGGAGACCGGGGAGCTGTTTTTT. Protein: CASIAPETGELFF. The chain couples TRBV6-5 to TRBJ2-2; D gene unclear. From germline, CDR1 is MNHEY and CDR2 SVGAGI. Trimming shortened V by 7 bases and J by 5 bases, and 11 bases separated the two germline ends. This CDR3 is built from 13 residues.

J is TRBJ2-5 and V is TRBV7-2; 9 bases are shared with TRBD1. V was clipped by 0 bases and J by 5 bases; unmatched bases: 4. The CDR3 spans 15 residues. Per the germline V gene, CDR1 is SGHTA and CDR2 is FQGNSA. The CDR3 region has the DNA TGTGCCAGCAGCTTAGCGCTTACAGGGGGCGAGACCCAGTACTTC. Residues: CASSLALTGGETQYF. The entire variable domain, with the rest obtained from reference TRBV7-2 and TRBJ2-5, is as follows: GAGVSQSPSNKVTEKGKDVELRCDPISGHTALYWYRQSLGQGLEFLIYFQGNSAPDKSGLPSDRFSAERTGGSVSTLTIQRTQQEDSAVYLCASSLALTGGETQYFGPGTRLLVL.

Here the CDR3 DNA reads TGCGCCAGCAGCTTCGGACGTACAGGGATTGGTTATGGGAACACTGAAGCTTTCTTT. Protein product: CASSFGRTGIGYGNTEAFF. V gene TRBV5-1 combines with J gene TRBJ1-1, with D possibly being TRBD1 (6 bases). Looked up from germline, CDR1 is SGHRS and CDR2 is YFSETQ. The CDR3 has 19 amino acids. Trimming removed 2 bases from V and 1 base from J, with 24 bases in between.

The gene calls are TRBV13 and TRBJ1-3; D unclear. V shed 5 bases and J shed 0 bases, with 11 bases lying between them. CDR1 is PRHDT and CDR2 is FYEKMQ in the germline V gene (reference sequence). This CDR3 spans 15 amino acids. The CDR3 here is CASSQRPGSGNTIYF. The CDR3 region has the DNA TGTGCCAGCAGCCAGCGACCGGGCTCTGGAAACACCATATATTTT.

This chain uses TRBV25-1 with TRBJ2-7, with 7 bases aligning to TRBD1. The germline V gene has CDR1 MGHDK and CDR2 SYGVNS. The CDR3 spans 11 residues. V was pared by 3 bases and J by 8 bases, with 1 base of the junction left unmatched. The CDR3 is CASSDRGKQYF. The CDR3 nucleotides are TGTGCCAGCAGTGACAGGGGGAAGCAGTACTTC.

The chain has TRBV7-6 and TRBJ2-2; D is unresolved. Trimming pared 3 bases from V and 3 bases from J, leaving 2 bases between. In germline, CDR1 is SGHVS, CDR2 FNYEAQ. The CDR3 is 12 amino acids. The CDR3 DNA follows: TGTGCCAGCAGCTTCTACACCGGGGAGCTGTTTTTT. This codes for CASSFYTGELFF.

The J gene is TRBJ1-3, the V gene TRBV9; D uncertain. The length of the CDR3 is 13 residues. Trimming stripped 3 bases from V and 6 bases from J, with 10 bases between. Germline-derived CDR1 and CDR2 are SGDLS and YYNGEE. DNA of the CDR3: TGTGCCAGCAGCGGAGCGGTAGCAAACACCATATATTTT. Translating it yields CASSGAVANTIYF.

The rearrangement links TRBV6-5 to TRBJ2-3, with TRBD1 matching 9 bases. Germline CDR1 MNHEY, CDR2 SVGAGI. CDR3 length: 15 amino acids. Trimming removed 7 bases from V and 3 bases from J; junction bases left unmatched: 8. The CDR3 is CASTAADRGTDTQYF. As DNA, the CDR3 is TGTGCCAGCACCGCAGCGGACAGGGGAACAGATACGCAGTATTTT.

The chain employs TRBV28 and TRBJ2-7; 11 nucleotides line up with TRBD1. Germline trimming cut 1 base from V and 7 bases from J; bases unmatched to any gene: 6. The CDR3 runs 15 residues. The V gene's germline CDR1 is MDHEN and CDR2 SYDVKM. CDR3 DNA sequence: TGTGCCAGCAGTTTATCCGGGACAGGGGGAGGGGAGCAGTACTTC. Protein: CASSLSGTGGGEQYF.

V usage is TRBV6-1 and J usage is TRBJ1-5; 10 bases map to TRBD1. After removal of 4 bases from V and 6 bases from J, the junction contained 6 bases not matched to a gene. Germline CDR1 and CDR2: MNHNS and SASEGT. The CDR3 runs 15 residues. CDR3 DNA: TGTGCCAGCAGTGCCCTGGACAGGGGGGCTCAGCCCCAGCATTTT. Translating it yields CASSALDRGAQPQHF.

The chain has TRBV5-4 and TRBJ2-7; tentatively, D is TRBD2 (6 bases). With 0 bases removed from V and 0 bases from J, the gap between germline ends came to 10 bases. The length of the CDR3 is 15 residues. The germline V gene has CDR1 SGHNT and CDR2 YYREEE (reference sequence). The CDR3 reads CASSLVAGSSYEQYF. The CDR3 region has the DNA TGTGCCAGCAGCTTGGTGGCGGGAAGCTCCTACGAGCAGTACTTC.

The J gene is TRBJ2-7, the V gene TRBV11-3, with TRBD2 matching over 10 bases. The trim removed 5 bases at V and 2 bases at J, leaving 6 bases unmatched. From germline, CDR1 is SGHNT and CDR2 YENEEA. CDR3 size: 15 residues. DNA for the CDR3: TGTGCCAGCAGCCCCCGGACTAGCGGAACCTACGAGCAGTACTTC. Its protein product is CASSPRTSGTYEQYF. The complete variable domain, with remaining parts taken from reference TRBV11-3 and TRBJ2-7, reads EAGVVQSPRYKIIEKKQPVAFWCNPISGHNTLYWYLQNLGQGPELLIRYENEEAVDDSQLPKDRFSAERLKGVDSTLKIQPAELGDSAVYLCASSPRTSGTYEQYFGPGTRLTVT.

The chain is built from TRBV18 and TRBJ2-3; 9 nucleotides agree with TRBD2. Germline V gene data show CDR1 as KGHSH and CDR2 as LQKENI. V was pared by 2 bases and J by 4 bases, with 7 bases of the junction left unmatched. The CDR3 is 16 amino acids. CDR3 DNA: TGTGCCAGCTCACCAACCGCGGGACTAGCATCAGATACGCAGTATTTT. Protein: CASSPTAGLASDTQYF. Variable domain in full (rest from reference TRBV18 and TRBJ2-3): NAGVMQNPRHLVRRRGQEARLRCSPMKGHSHVYWYRQLPEEGLKFMVYLQKENIIDESGMPKERFSAEFPKEGPSILRIQQVVRGDSAAYFCASSPTAGLASDTQYFGPGTRLTVL.

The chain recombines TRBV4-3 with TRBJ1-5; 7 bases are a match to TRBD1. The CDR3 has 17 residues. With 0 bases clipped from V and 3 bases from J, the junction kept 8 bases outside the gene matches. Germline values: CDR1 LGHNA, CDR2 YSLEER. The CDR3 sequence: CASSQDRRGEDNQPQHF. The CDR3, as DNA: TGCGCCAGCAGCCAAGACCGCAGGGGGGAAGACAATCAGCCCCAGCATTTT.

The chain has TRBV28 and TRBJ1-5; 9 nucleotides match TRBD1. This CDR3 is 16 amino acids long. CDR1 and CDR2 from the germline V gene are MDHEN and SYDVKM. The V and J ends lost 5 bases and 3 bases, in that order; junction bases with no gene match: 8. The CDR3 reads CASSGGTGGYNQPQHF. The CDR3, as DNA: TGTGCCAGCAGTGGGGGAACAGGGGGCTACAATCAGCCCCAGCATTTT.

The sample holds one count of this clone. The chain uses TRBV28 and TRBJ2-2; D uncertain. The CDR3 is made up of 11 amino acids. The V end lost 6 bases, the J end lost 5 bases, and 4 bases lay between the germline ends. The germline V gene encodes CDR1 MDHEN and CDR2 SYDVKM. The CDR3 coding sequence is TGTGCCAGCAGCCAGACCGGGGAGCTGTTTTTT. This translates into CASSQTGELFF.

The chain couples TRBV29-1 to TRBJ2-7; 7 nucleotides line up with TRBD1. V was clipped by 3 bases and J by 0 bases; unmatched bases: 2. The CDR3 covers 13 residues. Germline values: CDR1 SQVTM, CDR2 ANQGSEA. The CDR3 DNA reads TGCAGCGTTGAGGACAGGTTCTCCTACGAGCAGTACTTC. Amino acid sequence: CSVEDRFSYEQYF.

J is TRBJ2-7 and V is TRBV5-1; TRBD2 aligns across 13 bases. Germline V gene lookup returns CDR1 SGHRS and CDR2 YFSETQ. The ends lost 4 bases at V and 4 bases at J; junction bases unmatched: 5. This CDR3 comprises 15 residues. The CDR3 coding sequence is TGCGCCAGCAGCCCGGGACTAGCGGGAAATTACGAGCAGTACTTC. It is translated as CASSPGLAGNYEQYF. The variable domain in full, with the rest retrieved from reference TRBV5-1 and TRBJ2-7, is KAGVTQTPRYLIKTRGQQVTLSCSPISGHRSVSWYQQTPGQGLQFLFEYFSETQRNKGNFPGRFSGRQFSNSRSEMNVSTLELGDSALYLCASSPGLAGNYEQYFGPGTRLTVT.

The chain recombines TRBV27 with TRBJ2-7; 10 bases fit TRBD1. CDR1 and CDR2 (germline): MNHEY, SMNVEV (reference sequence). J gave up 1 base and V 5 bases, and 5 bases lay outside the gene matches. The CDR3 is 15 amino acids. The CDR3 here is CASSPGQGGSYEQYF. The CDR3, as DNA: TGTGCCAGCAGTCCAGGACAGGGGGGGTCCTACGAGCAGTACTTC.

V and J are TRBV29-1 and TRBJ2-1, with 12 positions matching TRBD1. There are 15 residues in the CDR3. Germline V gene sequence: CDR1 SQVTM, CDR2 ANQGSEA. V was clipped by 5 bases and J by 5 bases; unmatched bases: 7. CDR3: CSVFTGQGAHNEQFF. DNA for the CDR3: TGCAGCGTTTTTACGGGACAGGGGGCCCACAATGAGCAGTTCTTC.